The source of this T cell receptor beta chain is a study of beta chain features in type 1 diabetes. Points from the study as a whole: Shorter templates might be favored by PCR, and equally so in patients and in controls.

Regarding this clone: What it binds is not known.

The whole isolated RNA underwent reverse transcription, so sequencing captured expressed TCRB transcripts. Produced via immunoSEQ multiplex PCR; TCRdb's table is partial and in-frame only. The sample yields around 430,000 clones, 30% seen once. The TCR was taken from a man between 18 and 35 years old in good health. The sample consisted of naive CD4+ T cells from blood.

Written as DNA, the CDR3 is TGTGCCTGGGGATCGGGACTAGCGGGAACAGATACGCAGTATTTT. Its protein product is CAWGSGLAGTDTQYF. The chain recombines TRBV30 with TRBJ2-3; TRBD2 aligns across 13 bases. The V gene's germline CDR1 is GTSNPN and CDR2 SVGIG (reference sequence). The CDR3 totals 15 residues. V trimming: 5 bases; J trimming: 3 bases; junction bases outside the gene matches: 5.